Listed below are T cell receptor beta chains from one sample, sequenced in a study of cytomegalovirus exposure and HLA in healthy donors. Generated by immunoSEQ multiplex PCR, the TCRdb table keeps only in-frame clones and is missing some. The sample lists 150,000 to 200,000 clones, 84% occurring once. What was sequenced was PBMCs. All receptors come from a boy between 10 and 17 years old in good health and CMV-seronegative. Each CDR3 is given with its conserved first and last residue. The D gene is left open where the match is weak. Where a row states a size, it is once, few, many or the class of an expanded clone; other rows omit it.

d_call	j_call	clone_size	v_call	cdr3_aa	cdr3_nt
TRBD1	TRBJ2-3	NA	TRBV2	CASRIGTVGTDTQYF	TGTGCCAGCAGAATAGGGACAGTAGGTACAGATACGCAGTATTTT
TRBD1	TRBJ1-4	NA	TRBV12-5	CASGSLWTGTNEKLFF	TGTGCTAGTGGTTCACTCTGGACAGGAACTAATGAAAAACTGTTTTTT
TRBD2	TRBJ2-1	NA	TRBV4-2	CASSPGLAGGEQFF	TGTGCCAGCAGCCCGGGACTAGCGGGAGGGGAGCAGTTCTTC
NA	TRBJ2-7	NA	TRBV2	CASSDEYRGGYEQYF	TGTGCCAGCAGTGACGAGTACAGGGGGGGTTACGAGCAGTACTTC
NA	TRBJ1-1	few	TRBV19	CASGNTGQNTEAFF	TGTGCCAGTGGTAACACGGGACAGAACACTGAAGCTTTCTTT
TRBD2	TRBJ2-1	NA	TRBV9	CASSVARAGRGREQFF	TGTGCCAGCAGCGTAGCTCGAGCGGGACGGGGCCGAGAGCAGTTCTTC
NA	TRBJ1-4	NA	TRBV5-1	CASSLVGGKDEKLFF	TGCGCCAGCAGCTTGGTAGGGGGTAAGGATGAAAAACTGTTTTTT
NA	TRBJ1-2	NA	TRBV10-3	CAISEVERGYGYTF	TGTGCCATCAGTGAGGTCGAGCGGGGCTATGGCTACACCTTC
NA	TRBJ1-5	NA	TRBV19	CATRMETNQPQHF	TGTGCCACCCGGATGGAGACTAATCAGCCCCAGCATTTT
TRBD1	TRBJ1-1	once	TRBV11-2	CASSTTGALNTEAFF	TGTGCCAGCAGCACTACAGGGGCTCTAAACACTGAAGCTTTCTTT
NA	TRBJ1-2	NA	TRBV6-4	CASSDLAGQTYGYTF	TGTGCCAGCAGTGACTTGGCAGGGCAGACCTATGGCTACACCTTC
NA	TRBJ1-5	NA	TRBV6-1	CASSDGRGGNSNQPQHF	TGTGCCAGCAGTGATGGTAGAGGGGGTAACAGCAATCAGCCCCAGCATTTT
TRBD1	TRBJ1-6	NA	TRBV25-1	CASSEWGRGKSPLHF	TGTGCCAGCAGTGAATGGGGCAGGGGGAAATCACCCCTCCACTTT
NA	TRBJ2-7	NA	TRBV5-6	CASSSGFSYEQYF	TGTGCCAGCAGCTCGGGGTTTAGCTACGAGCAGTACTTC
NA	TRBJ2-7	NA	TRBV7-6	CASSLQTLDEQYF	TGTGCCAGCAGCTTACAGACCCTAGACGAGCAGTACTTC
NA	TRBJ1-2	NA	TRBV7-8	CASSLSPRQGGAPNYGYTF	TGTGCCAGCAGCTTATCCCCCCGGCAGGGAGGGGCCCCTAACTATGGCTACACCTTC
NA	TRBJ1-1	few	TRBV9	CASSGTDWAGEAFF	TGTGCCAGCAGCGGGACGGACTGGGCCGGTGAAGCTTTCTTT
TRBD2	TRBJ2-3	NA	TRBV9	CASSALAGYTDTQYF	TGTGCCAGCAGCGCCCTAGCGGGGTACACAGATACGCAGTATTTT
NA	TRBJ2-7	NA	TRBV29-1	CSVGKAGKPTYEQYF	TGCAGCGTTGGTAAAGCGGGCAAACCTACCTACGAGCAGTACTTC
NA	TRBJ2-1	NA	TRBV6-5	CASSYQSRGVRQFF	TGTGCCAGCAGTTACCAGTCGCGAGGCGTGAGGCAGTTCTTC
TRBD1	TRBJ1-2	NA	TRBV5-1	CASNPTGRGNYGYTF	TGCGCCAGCAACCCGACAGGGCGCGGGAACTATGGCTACACCTTC
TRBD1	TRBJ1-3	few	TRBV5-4	CASSIYDQGAGNTIYF	TGTGCCAGCAGTATTTACGATCAGGGGGCTGGAAACACCATATATTTT
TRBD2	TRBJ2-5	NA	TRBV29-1	CSATSGGRETQYF	TGCAGCGCGACTAGCGGGGGGAGGGAGACCCAGTACTTC
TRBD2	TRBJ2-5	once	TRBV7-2	CASSTFSWSSGQETQYF	TGTGCCAGCAGTACCTTTTCTTGGAGTAGCGGGCAAGAGACCCAGTACTTC
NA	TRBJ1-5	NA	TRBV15	CATSRITQPQHF	TGTGCCACCAGCAGAATAACACAGCCCCAGCATTTT
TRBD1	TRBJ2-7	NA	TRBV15	CATSRARTGLGHEQYF	TGTGCCACCAGCAGAGCTCGGACAGGATTAGGCCACGAGCAGTACTTC
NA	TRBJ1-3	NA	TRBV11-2	CASSKNRSFVAGNTIYF	TGTGCCAGCAGCAAAAATCGGTCCTTCGTTGCTGGAAACACCATATATTTT
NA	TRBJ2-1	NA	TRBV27	CASSLASSYNEQFF	TGTGCCAGCAGTTTAGCGAGCTCCTACAATGAGCAGTTCTTC
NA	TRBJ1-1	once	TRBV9	CASSVLDLNTEAFF	TGTGCCAGCAGCGTACTTGACTTGAACACTGAAGCTTTCTTT